This T cell receptor beta chain stems from a study of blood T cell repertoires in COVID-19. Study overall: Samples came from the United States, Italy and Spain, spanning acute and convalescent COVID-19. Nucleic acid was either cDNA or gDNA, and it came from T cells, B-cell-depleted T cells, or PBMCs.

In the original analysis: Nucleated cell number was recorded as an estimate derived from reference gene primer amplification. Profiling relied on immunoSEQ multiplex PCR, and the TCRdb table lists in-frame clones only, not all of them. From that table come the V and J calls and clone size; the DNA was used to work out D and trimming. The data show 150,000 or so clones, roughly 84% seen once. The V gene's germline CDR1 is SGHRS and CDR2 YFSETQ. V shed 4 bases and J shed 3 bases, with 16 bases lying between them. There are 15 residues in the CDR3. Sequencing input: peripheral blood. This chain joins TRBV5-1 and TRBJ1-2; weak D call: TRBD1 (5 bases). This sequence originates from a man between 18 and 29 years old with active or convalescent COVID-19. CDR3 DNA: TGCGCCAGCAGCCGGGGACGGGGAGGAGACTATGGCTACACCTTC. The encoded protein is CASSRGRGGDYGYTF.